The next 30 T cell receptor beta chains were all read from a single sample in a study of beta chain features in type 1 diabetes. Sequenced material consisted of expressed TCRB transcripts (all of the isolated RNA was reverse transcribed). Sequencing used immunoSEQ multiplex PCR; TCRdb keeps in-frame clones, though not all of them. The sample yields more than 300,000 clones, 7% to 9% seen once. Sequencing was carried out using central memory CD4+ T cells from blood. The receptor set was obtained from a woman younger than 35 in good health.

The chain has TRBV9 and TRBJ1-4; TRBD1 matches 9 bases. This CDR3 spans 14 amino acids. Looked up from germline, CDR1 is SGDLS and CDR2 is YYNGEE. V shed 3 bases and J 4 bases; nucleotides not matched to a gene: 1. CDR3 in amino acids: CASSGGQGNEKLFF. Here the CDR3 DNA reads TGTGCCAGCAGCGGGGGACAGGGTAATGAAAAACTGTTTTTT.

This clone showed up just a few times. The chain links TRBV6-5 to TRBJ2-7, with D possibly being TRBD1 (6 bases). Per the germline V gene, CDR1 is MNHEY and CDR2 is SVGAGI. CDR3 length equals 11 residues. The V gene lost 8 bases and the J gene lost 2 bases, with 7 bases spanning the gap. In DNA, the CDR3 is TGTGCCAGCCGGACAGCCTACGAGCAGTACTTC. Its protein product is CASRTAYEQYF.

This clone was picked up a small number of times. The rearrangement joins TRBV29-1 to TRBJ2-7; D call uncertain. The germline CDR1 and CDR2 sequences are SQVTM and ANQGSEA. The CDR3 extends over 13 amino acids. The V and J ends lost 4 bases and 0 bases respectively, with 10 bases between them. CDR3 amino acids: CSVAETYSYEQYF. The CDR3 DNA is TGCAGCGTTGCAGAAACGTACTCCTACGAGCAGTACTTC.

The chain joins TRBV28 to TRBJ1-5, with D uncertain. The CDR3 spans 14 residues. V lost 6 bases and J 4 bases, leaving 13 bases between the germline ends. Germline loops: CDR1 MDHEN, CDR2 SYDVKM. The CDR3 loop is CASSVPPGNQPQHF. CDR3 DNA: TGTGCCAGCAGCGTTCCCCCGGGGAATCAGCCCCAGCATTTT.

This clone showed up just a few times. V gene TRBV11-2 combines with J gene TRBJ1-1; D unresolved. This CDR3 is built from 13 residues. Germline V gives CDR1 SGHAT, CDR2 FQNNGV. Trimming cost V 5 bases and J 0 bases, with 7 bases left between them. The DNA of the CDR3 is TGTGCCAGCAGCCCACACATGAACACTGAAGCTTTCTTT. This sequence encodes CASSPHMNTEAFF.

V is TRBV5-1 and J is TRBJ2-3, with D possibly matching TRBD1 (6 bases). The CDR3 contains 14 residues. Trimming shortened V by 5 bases and J by 4 bases, and 14 bases separated the two germline ends. The V gene's germline CDR1 is SGHRS and CDR2 YFSETQ. CDR3 residues: CASSWQGISDTQYF. CDR3 DNA: TGCGCCAGCAGTTGGCAGGGGATCTCAGATACGCAGTATTTT. The variable domain in full, completed from reference TRBV5-1 and TRBJ2-3, reads KAGVTQTPRYLIKTRGQQVTLSCSPISGHRSVSWYQQTPGQGLQFLFEYFSETQRNKGNFPGRFSGRQFSNSRSEMNVSTLELGDSALYLCASSWQGISDTQYFGPGTRLTVL.

This clone was counted only a few times. The chain employs TRBV29-1 and TRBJ2-1; TRBD2 is a possible D gene (6 bases). The CDR3 is 13 amino acids. CDR1 is SQVTM and CDR2 is ANQGSEA in the germline V gene. V was clipped by 4 bases and J by 7 bases, with 14 bases between them. The CDR3 nucleotides read TGCAGCGTTGTACAGCGGGTGAAAAATGAGCAGTTCTTC. Translation gives CSVVQRVKNEQFF.

This clone has only a few counts. The CDR3 nucleotides read TGCGCCAGCAGCTTCCTAGCGGGAGGAATTAATGAGCAGTTCTTC. The encoded protein is CASSFLAGGINEQFF. The rearrangement joins TRBV5-1 to TRBJ2-1, with 11 nucleotides matching TRBD2. The CDR3 is 15 amino acids. From germline, CDR1 is SGHRS and CDR2 YFSETQ. V lost 2 bases, J lost 7 bases, and 5 bases stayed unmatched.

This clone was counted a few times. The rearrangement joins TRBV11-3 to TRBJ2-5; D unclear. Germline CDR1 reads SGHNT; CDR2 reads YENEEA. The CDR3 totals 13 residues. V lost 0 bases and J lost 7, with 9 bases in between. In DNA form, the CDR3 reads TGTGCCAGCAGCTTAGAACTGGGTGGGACCCAGTACTTC. Protein product: CASSLELGGTQYF.

This clone was detected a few times. The rearrangement uses TRBV13 and TRBJ1-1; 7 bases fit TRBD1. V trimming: 5 bases; J trimming: 6 bases; junction bases outside the gene matches: 9. The germline V gene encodes CDR1 PRHDT and CDR2 FYEKMQ (reference sequence). The CDR3 length is 14 residues. The CDR3 DNA reads TGTGCCAGCAGCCCTCGACAGGGACTAGCTGAAGCTTTCTTT. Translated, it gives CASSPRQGLAEAFF. Looking up the rest from reference TRBV13 and TRBJ1-1 gives the full variable domain: AAGVIQSPRHLIKEKRETATLKCYPIPRHDTVYWYQQGPGQDPQFLISFYEKMQSDKGSIPDRFSAQQFSDYHSELNMSSLELGDSALYFCASSPRQGLAEAFFGQGTRLTVV.

The chain combines TRBV2 with TRBJ2-3; D ambiguous. This CDR3 has 13 residues. V was shortened by 2 bases and J by 2 bases, with 5 bases between the two germline ends. Per germline, CDR1 SNHLY and CDR2 FYNNEI. The CDR3 protein is CASSEQYTDTQYF. CDR3 DNA sequence: TGTGCCAGCAGTGAACAGTACACAGATACGCAGTATTTT.

This clone was recorded at least ten times. The CDR3 bases are TGTGCCAGTAGTATCACATCGGCGGGGGGGAAGACCCAGTACTTC. It yields the protein CASSITSAGGKTQYF. V usage is TRBV19 and J usage is TRBJ2-5; 9 nucleotides match TRBD2. The V segment lost 3 bases and the J segment 6 bases; nucleotides outside the gene matches: 8. Per the germline V gene, CDR1 is LNHDA and CDR2 is SQIVND (reference sequence). There are 15 residues in the CDR3.

This clone has more than one count but fewer than ten. The rearrangement links TRBV6-5 to TRBJ2-4; D perhaps matches TRBD1 (5 bases). Germline V gives CDR1 MNHEY, CDR2 SVGAGI. The CDR3 is made up of 15 amino acids. Trimming shortened V by 0 bases and J by 9 bases, and 15 bases separated the two germline ends. The CDR3 coding sequence is TGTGCCAGCAGTTACTCCGTCAATGCTAGGGGCATTCAGTACTTC. As protein: CASSYSVNARGIQYF.

The rearrangement links TRBV20-1 to TRBJ2-5, with D possibly matching TRBD1 (7 bases). V was shortened by 6 bases and J by 5 bases, with 10 bases between the two germline ends. The CDR3 loop spans 11 amino acids. Per germline, CDR1 DFQATT and CDR2 SNEGSKA (reference sequence). The CDR3 sequence: CSAAGGETQYF. For the CDR3, the DNA is TGCAGTGCCGCAGGGGGGGAGACCCAGTACTTC.

The sample holds a few counts of this clone. This chain uses TRBV5-1 with TRBJ2-3; 7 positions agree with TRBD2. Germline loops: CDR1 SGHRS, CDR2 YFSETQ. The CDR3 loop spans 16 amino acids. V was pared by 7 bases and J by 0 bases, with 11 bases of the junction left unmatched. The CDR3 nucleotides are TGCGCCAGCGGAGCGGGGAGCTCCTCTAGCACAGATACGCAGTATTTT. It yields the protein CASGAGSSSSTDTQYF.

This clone was found a few times. V is TRBV5-1 and J is TRBJ2-7, with 9 bases fitting TRBD2. Looked up from germline, CDR1 is SGHRS and CDR2 is YFSETQ. After removal of 4 bases from V and 0 bases from J, the junction contained 2 bases not matched to a gene. CDR3 length: 14 residues. As DNA, the CDR3 is TGCGCCAGCAGCAGTAGCGGGAGCTCCTACGAGCAGTACTTC. This gives the protein CASSSSGSSYEQYF.

There are a few counts of this clone. The chain joins TRBV11-2 to TRBJ2-1; 9 bases are a match to TRBD2. The V segment lost 1 base and the J segment 6 bases; nucleotides outside the gene matches: 7. Germline assignment: CDR1 SGHAT and CDR2 FQNNGV. This CDR3 spans 16 amino acids. Here the CDR3 reads CASSLGYAGGTNEQFF. In nucleotides, the CDR3 is TGTGCCAGCAGCTTAGGGTACGCGGGAGGGACCAATGAGCAGTTCTTC.

The V call is TRBV4-2, the J call TRBJ2-3; D is tentatively TRBD1 or TRBD2 (5 bases each). Germline CDR1 LGHNA, CDR2 YNFKEQ. The CDR3 totals 15 residues. V was shortened by 0 bases and J by 8 bases, with 15 bases between the two germline ends. The CDR3 here is CASSQDLGVIATQYF. The CDR3 nucleotides read TGTGCCAGCAGCCAAGATTTGGGGGTTATAGCTACGCAGTATTTT.

At least ten counts were recorded for this clone. Additional DNA sequences in this sample encode the identical CDR3. J is TRBJ2-3 and V is TRBV2; TRBD2 might be the D (5 bases). Germline loops: CDR1 SNHLY, CDR2 FYNNEI. The length of the CDR3 is 13 residues. V shed 9 bases and J shed 0 bases, with 10 bases lying between them. The CDR3 loop reads CASRTGSTDTQYF. In nucleotides, the CDR3 is TGTGCCAGTCGGACTGGGAGCACAGATACGCAGTATTTT.

In this sample, this clone turned up a few times. V gene TRBV7-9 combines with J gene TRBJ2-7; D is possibly TRBD2 (5 bases). The CDR3 runs 14 residues. CDR1 SEHNR and CDR2 FQNEAQ come from the germline V gene (reference sequence). The germline V and J ends were trimmed by 3 bases and 2 bases, with 11 bases remaining between them. The CDR3: CASSFMGGPYEQYF. In DNA, the CDR3 is TGTGCCAGCAGCTTCATGGGCGGGCCCTACGAGCAGTACTTC.

This clone was counted a few times. The chain combines TRBV20-1 with TRBJ1-2; the match to TRBD1 covers 9 bases. The trim removed 6 bases at V and 12 bases at J, leaving 5 bases unmatched. The CDR3 runs 10 residues. Germline loops: CDR1 DFQATT, CDR2 SNEGSKA (reference sequence). The CDR3 region has the DNA TGCAGTGCAATACAGGGGGCGGACACCTTC. Protein: CSAIQGADTF.

The sample holds a few counts of this clone. This chain joins TRBV7-9 and TRBJ1-2, with TRBD1 identical over 8 bases. Germline V CDR1 and CDR2: SEHNR, FQNEAQ (reference sequence). CDR3 length: 13 residues. V lost 5 bases to trimming and J lost 9 bases; unmatched junction nucleotides: 8. The CDR3 spells CASSQGQGMRYTF. In nucleotides, the CDR3 is TGTGCCAGCAGCCAAGGACAGGGTATGCGCTACACCTTC. Full variable domain (remainder filled in from reference TRBV7-9 and TRBJ1-2): DTGVSQNPRHKITKRGQNVTFRCDPISEHNRLYWYRQTLGQGPEFLTYFQNEAQLEKSRLLSDRFSAERPKGSFSTLEIQRTEQGDSAMYLCASSQGQGMRYTFGSGTRLTVV.

This clone was detected a few times. J is TRBJ2-7 and V is TRBV7-9; 9 bases are a match to TRBD2. This CDR3 is built from 16 residues. Trimming cost V 3 bases and J 9 bases; bases outside gene matches: 15. Germline values: CDR1 SEHNR, CDR2 FQNEAQ (reference sequence). The CDR3 DNA sequence: TGTGCCAGCAGCTTTCCCCTGGCGGGAGGGCCACCGGTGCAGTACTTC. Its translation: CASSFPLAGGPPVQYF.

The rearrangement links TRBV28 to TRBJ2-1; perhaps TRBD2 as D (6 bases). Trimming removed 6 bases from V and 5 bases from J, with 11 bases in between. The germline V gene encodes CDR1 MDHEN and CDR2 SYDVKM. The CDR3 is 13 amino acids. In DNA, the CDR3 is TGTGCCAGCAGCACGGGACTTCACAATGAGCAGTTCTTC. Translating it yields CASSTGLHNEQFF.

The chain joins TRBV7-6 to TRBJ2-3, with a tentative D call TRBD2 (6 bases). This CDR3 is built from 16 residues. Germline-derived CDR1 and CDR2 are SGHVS and FNYEAQ. V dropped 1 base and J dropped 2 bases, with 13 bases sitting between them. The CDR3 sequence: CASSLEAAGHTDTQYF. DNA for the CDR3: TGTGCCAGCAGCTTAGAGGCGGCGGGGCACACAGATACGCAGTATTTT.

This clone came up a few times. The chain is built from TRBV21-1 and TRBJ2-1; the table assigns TRBD1, which was not confirmed against the DNA. TRBV21-1 is a pseudogene. This CDR3 comprises 11 residues. CDR3 region: CASLQGYEQFF. In DNA form, the CDR3 reads TGTGCCAGCCTACAGGGCTATGAGCAGTTCTTC.

This chain links TRBV7-9 with TRBJ2-5; weak D call: TRBD2 (6 bases). The V end was cut by 1 base, the J end by 0 bases, with 12 bases between. This CDR3 is built from 16 residues. Germline V lookup: CDR1 SEHNR, CDR2 FQNEAQ (reference sequence). This chain's CDR3 is CASSLVSSAHQETQYF. The CDR3 nucleotides read TGTGCCAGCAGCTTAGTCTCTAGCGCCCACCAAGAGACCCAGTACTTC.

This clone showed up many times. The chain links TRBV5-1 to TRBJ2-2; the D is unclear. This CDR3 spans 15 amino acids. Germline V gene data show CDR1 as SGHRS and CDR2 as YFSETQ. V was pared by 4 bases and J by 2 bases, with 12 bases between. The CDR3 loop is CASSRDQANTGELFF. CDR3 DNA: TGCGCCAGCAGCCGAGACCAAGCTAACACCGGGGAGCTGTTTTTT.

The V call is TRBV28, the J call TRBJ2-2, with a weak D call TRBD1 (5 bases). The CDR3 is 14 residues long. V lost 1 base and J lost 7, with 10 bases in between. The germline gives CDR1 MDHEN, CDR2 SYDVKM. The CDR3 loop is CASSLSRQYGELFF. As DNA, the CDR3 is TGTGCCAGCAGTTTATCCCGACAGTACGGGGAGCTGTTTTTT.

As regards this clone: This CDR3 is also generated by other DNA sequences in the sample. The V gene is TRBV5-6, the J gene TRBJ2-1, with 7 bases aligning to TRBD1. V shed 5 bases and J 3 bases; nucleotides not matched to a gene: 5. Germline CDR1 and CDR2: SGHDT and YYEEEE. The CDR3 length is 14 residues. This CDR3 reads CASSLGQYYNEQFF. In DNA form, the CDR3 reads TGTGCCAGCAGTCTGGGACAGTACTACAATGAGCAGTTCTTC.